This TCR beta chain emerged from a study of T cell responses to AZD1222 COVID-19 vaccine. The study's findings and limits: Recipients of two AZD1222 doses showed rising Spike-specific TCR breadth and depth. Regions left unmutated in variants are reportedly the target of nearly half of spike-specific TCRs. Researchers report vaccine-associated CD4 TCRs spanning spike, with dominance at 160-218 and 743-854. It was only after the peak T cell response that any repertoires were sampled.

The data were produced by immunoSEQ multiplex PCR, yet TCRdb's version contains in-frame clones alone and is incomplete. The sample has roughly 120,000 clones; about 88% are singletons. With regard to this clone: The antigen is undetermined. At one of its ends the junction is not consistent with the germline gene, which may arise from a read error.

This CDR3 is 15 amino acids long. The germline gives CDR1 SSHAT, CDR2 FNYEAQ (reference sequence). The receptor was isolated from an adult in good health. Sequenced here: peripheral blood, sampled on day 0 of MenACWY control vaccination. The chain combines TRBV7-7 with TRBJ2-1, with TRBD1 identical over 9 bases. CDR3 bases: TGTGCTAGCAGCACAGCAGGGACAGGGAACAATGAGCAGTTCTTC. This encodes CASSTAGTGNNEQFF.